These 4 T cell receptor beta chains were sequenced from one sample in a study of radiation and T cells in renal cell carcinoma. The time point here: blood 4 weeks post-SBRT, at nephrectomy. Specified treatment: 15 Gy SBRT to primary tumor, nephrectomy 4 weeks later. Measured with immunoSEQ multiplex PCR; TCRdb has only the in-frame clones, and not every one. This sample has 140,000 or so clones, with approximately 86% found just once. The material was blood, obtained from a patient whose treatment included radiotherapy and nephrectomy. The receptors stem from a woman aged 50 to 60 with renal cell carcinoma.

This chain uses TRBV7-9 with TRBJ2-7; TRBD2 aligns across 10 bases. The V gene's germline CDR1 is SEHNR and CDR2 FQNEAQ (reference sequence). This CDR3 comprises 15 residues. The V gene end was trimmed by 7 bases and the J gene end by 1 base; junction bases not matched to a gene: 7. The CDR3 DNA sequence: TGTGCCAGCACCAGTAGCGGGAGGAGGTCCTACGAGCAGTACTTC. Protein: CASTSSGRRSYEQYF.

The chain links TRBV29-1 to TRBJ1-1; 7 positions agree with TRBD1. V lost 3 bases to trimming and J lost 1 base; unmatched junction nucleotides: 8. The CDR3 is made up of 15 amino acids. CDR1 and CDR2 from the germline V gene are SQVTM and ANQGSEA. CDR3: CSVDRAGGSNTEAFF. The CDR3 DNA follows: TGCAGCGTTGATCGGGCAGGGGGGTCGAACACTGAAGCTTTCTTT. Based on the CDR3 plus reference TRBV29-1 and TRBJ1-1, the full variable domain is SAVISQKPSRDICQRGTSLTIQCQVDSQVTMMFWYRQQPGQSLTLIATANQGSEATYESGFVIDKFPISRPNLTFSTLTVSNMSPEDSSIYLCSVDRAGGSNTEAFFGQGTRLTVV.

Ten or more counts support this clone. The genes are TRBV2 and TRBJ2-7, with D possibly matching TRBD2 (6 bases). The ends were cut back, 1 base at V and 12 bases at J, with 10 bases in the middle. The CDR3 loop spans 11 amino acids. Germline loops: CDR1 SNHLY, CDR2 FYNNEI. The CDR3 bases are TGTGCCAGCAGTGAAGGTCTAGCGAGGTACTTC. Translating gives CASSEGLARYF.

J is TRBJ2-7 and V is TRBV15, with 8 bases lining up with TRBD1. Germline values: CDR1 LNHNV, CDR2 YYDKDF (reference sequence). The V and J ends lost 1 base and 3 bases, in that order; junction bases with no gene match: 5. The CDR3 loop spans 15 amino acids. CDR3 nucleotides: TGTGCCACCAGCAGAGCTTTCGGACAGGGCTACGAGCAGTACTTC. This translates into CATSRAFGQGYEQYF.